This T cell receptor (beta chain) was identified in a study of blood T cell repertoires in COVID-19. As for the study in general: Some COVID-19 samples were acute and others convalescent; all came from the United States, Italy and Spain. Sources were T cells, B-cell-depleted T cells, or PBMCs; the material itself was cDNA or gDNA.

This CDR3 region has 16 residues. Germline V lookup: CDR1 LNHNV, CDR2 YYDKDF (reference sequence). Trimming took off 0 bases at V and 2 bases at J, with 10 bases between the two ends. As handled by the study authors: How many nucleated cells were present was estimated from reference gene primer amplification. Only in-frame clones appear in the TCRdb table, and some are missing; sequencing was by immunoSEQ multiplex PCR. D and trimming come from the DNA, and the V and J calls and clone size come from that table. This table holds over 400,000 clones, around 90% found once. During active infection, Seattle patients enrolled and were then monitored through disease.

Specimen: peripheral blood. This chain uses TRBV15 with TRBJ1-4; D unclear. This receptor was identified in a woman aged 50 to 65 with COVID-19, enrolled during active disease. CDR3: CATSREGGATNEKLFF. In DNA, the CDR3 is TGTGCCACCAGCAGAGAGGGAGGAGCGACTAATGAAAAACTGTTTTTT.